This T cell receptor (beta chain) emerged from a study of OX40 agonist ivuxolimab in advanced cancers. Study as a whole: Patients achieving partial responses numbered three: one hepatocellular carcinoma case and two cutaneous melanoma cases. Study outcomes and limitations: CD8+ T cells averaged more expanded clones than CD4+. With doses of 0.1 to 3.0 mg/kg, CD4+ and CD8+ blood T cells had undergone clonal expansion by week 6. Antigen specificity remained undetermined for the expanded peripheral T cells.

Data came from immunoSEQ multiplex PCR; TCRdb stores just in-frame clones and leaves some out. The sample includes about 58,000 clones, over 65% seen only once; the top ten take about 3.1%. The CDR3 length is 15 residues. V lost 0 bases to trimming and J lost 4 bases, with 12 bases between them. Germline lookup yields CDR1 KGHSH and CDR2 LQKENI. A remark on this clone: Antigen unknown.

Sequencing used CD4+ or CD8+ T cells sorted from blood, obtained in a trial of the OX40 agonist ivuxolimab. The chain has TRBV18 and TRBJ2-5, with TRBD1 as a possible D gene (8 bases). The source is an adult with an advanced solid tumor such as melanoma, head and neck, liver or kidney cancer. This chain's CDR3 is CASSPPNRGGETQYF. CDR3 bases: TGTGCCAGCTCACCACCGAACAGGGGGGGAGAGACCCAGTACTTC.